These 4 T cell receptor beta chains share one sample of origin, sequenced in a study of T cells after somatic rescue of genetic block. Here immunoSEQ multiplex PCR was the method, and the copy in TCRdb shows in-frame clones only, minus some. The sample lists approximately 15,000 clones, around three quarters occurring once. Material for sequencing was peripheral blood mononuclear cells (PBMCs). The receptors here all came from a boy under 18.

CDR3 amino acids: CASSLQAGGNEQYF. DNA of the CDR3: TGCGCCAGCAGCTTGCAAGCGGGGGGCAACGAGCAGTACTTC. The chain joins TRBV5-1 to TRBJ2-7; 9 bases line up with TRBD2. The CDR3 loop spans 14 amino acids. V shed 1 base, J shed 5 bases, and the junction held 4 bases outside the gene matches. The germline V gene has CDR1 SGHRS and CDR2 YFSETQ.

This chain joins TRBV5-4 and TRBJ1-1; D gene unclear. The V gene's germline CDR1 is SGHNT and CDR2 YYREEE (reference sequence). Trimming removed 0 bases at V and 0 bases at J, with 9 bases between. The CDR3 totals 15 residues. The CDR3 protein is CASSLEGLLNTEAFF. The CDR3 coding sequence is TGTGCCAGCAGCTTGGAGGGATTACTGAACACTGAAGCTTTCTTT.

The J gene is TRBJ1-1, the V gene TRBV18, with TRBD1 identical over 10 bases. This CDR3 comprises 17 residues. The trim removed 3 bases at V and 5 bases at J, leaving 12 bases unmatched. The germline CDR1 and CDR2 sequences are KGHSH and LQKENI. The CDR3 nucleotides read TGTGCCAGCTCACCCCCGGGACAGGGGCGACTTACAACTGAAGCTTTCTTT. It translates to CASSPPGQGRLTTEAFF.

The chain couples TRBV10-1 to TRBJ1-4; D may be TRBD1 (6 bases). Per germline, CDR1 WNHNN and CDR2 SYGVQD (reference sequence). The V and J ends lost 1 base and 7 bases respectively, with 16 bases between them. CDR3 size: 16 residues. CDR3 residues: CASSEFRGEGVEKLFF. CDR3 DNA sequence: TGCGCCAGCAGTGAGTTTAGGGGGGAGGGGGTTGAAAAACTGTTTTTT.